One sample yielded the 18 T cell receptor beta chains listed below, sequenced in a study of cytomegalovirus exposure and HLA in healthy donors. The PCR made use of 60 Vbeta and 13 Jbeta primers. The protocol was immunoSEQ multiplex PCR, while the TCRdb copy is restricted to in-frame clones and leaves out a portion. The repertoire table contains around 75,000 clones. The sequenced sample was PBMCs. The receptors come from a man aged 50 to 60 in good health and CMV-seropositive.

For this clone: At one end, the junction sequence differs from germline, possibly due to a read error. This specimen includes other DNA sequences encoding the same CDR3. This chain links TRBV6-5 with TRBJ2-2, with D maybe TRBD2 (7 bases). CDR3 length: 15 residues. Germline V gene lookup returns CDR1 MNHEY and CDR2 SVGAGI. The CDR3 loop is CATKGGEGDTGELFF. The CDR3 DNA reads as TGCGCCACCAAGGGGGGGGAAGGGGACACCGGGGAGCTGTTTTTT.

The chain employs TRBV2 and TRBJ1-4, with TRBD1 matching over 8 bases. CDR1 and CDR2 (germline): SNHLY, FYNNEI. Trimming took 5 bases from V and 7 from J; bases not matched to a gene: 12. The CDR3 covers 16 residues. CDR3 coding DNA: TGTGCCAGCAGTACAGACCGGACAGGGTACAGTGAAAAACTGTTTTTT. Amino acids: CASSTDRTGYSEKLFF.

The rearrangement links TRBV5-6 to TRBJ1-1, with D maybe TRBD1 (5 bases). Trimming removed 3 bases at V and 3 bases at J, with 15 bases between. CDR3 length: 15 residues. Germline V gene sequence: CDR1 SGHDT, CDR2 YYEEEE. CDR3 nucleotide sequence: TGTGCCAGCAGCTGGGGCGGGGTAGTCGACACTGAAGCTTTCTTT. Translating it yields CASSWGGVVDTEAFF.

The rearrangement uses TRBV9 and TRBJ1-2, with D perhaps TRBD1 (6 bases). CDR3 length equals 11 residues. V was clipped by 4 bases and J by 8 bases, with 9 bases between them. CDR1 and CDR2 from the germline V gene are SGDLS and YYNGEE. This chain's CDR3 is CASSPGDGYTF. The CDR3 coding sequence is TGTGCCAGCAGCCCAGGGGACGGCTACACCTTC.

The J gene is TRBJ1-1, the V gene TRBV18; the D gene is possibly TRBD1 (5 bases). Trimming left V 3 bases short and J 3 bases short, with 23 bases between. Germline assignment: CDR1 KGHSH and CDR2 LQKENI. The CDR3 length is 18 residues. The CDR3 DNA follows: TGTGCCAGCTCACCTGGGGTGCGGGGAAGGGGAGTGGACACTGAAGCTTTCTTT. It encodes CASSPGVRGRGVDTEAFF.

The rearrangement joins TRBV19 to TRBJ2-4; maybe TRBD1 (5 bases). The CDR3 has 13 amino acids. Trimming took off 5 bases at V and 6 bases at J, with 11 bases between the two ends. Germline assignment: CDR1 LNHDA and CDR2 SQIVND (reference sequence). Here the CDR3 reads CASSDRQTNIQYF. In nucleotides, the CDR3 is TGTGCCAGTAGTGATCGACAGACAAACATTCAGTACTTC.

This chain uses TRBV4-1 with TRBJ1-1; D gene uncertain. In germline, CDR1 is MGHRA, CDR2 YSYEKL. V was cut by 1 base and J by 0 bases, with 6 bases left in between. This CDR3 is built from 14 residues. CDR3 sequence reads: CASSQGTLNTEAFF. DNA for the CDR3: TGCGCCAGCAGCCAAGGCACATTGAACACTGAAGCTTTCTTT.

This sequence joins TRBV7-2 and TRBJ2-4, with 8 bases identical to TRBD1. Per germline, CDR1 SGHTA and CDR2 FQGNSA. The CDR3 covers 15 residues. J gave up 7 bases and V 6 bases, and 11 bases lay outside the gene matches. The DNA for the CDR3 is TGTGCCAGCAGTCCCTCAGGGGGCGCAAATAACATTCAGTACTTC. Its protein product is CASSPSGGANNIQYF.

This chain joins TRBV11-3 and TRBJ2-3; 12 bases align to TRBD2. CDR3 length equals 16 residues. Germline V gene sequence: CDR1 SGHNT, CDR2 YENEEA. V shed 1 base and J 3 bases; nucleotides not matched to a gene: 2. The CDR3 reads CASSLGLAGGTDTQYF. DNA for the CDR3: TGTGCCAGCAGCTTAGGGCTAGCGGGGGGGACAGATACGCAGTATTTT.

The chain carries TRBV7-2 and TRBJ2-3; no clear D. This CDR3 has 13 amino acids. Germline V gene lookup returns CDR1 SGHTA and CDR2 FQGNSA. The germline V and J ends were trimmed by 5 bases and 5 bases, with 11 bases remaining between them. The CDR3, as DNA: TGTGCCAGCAGCCAAGATAGAGTAGATACGCAGTATTTT. Translation gives CASSQDRVDTQYF.

V and J are TRBV7-8 and TRBJ1-2; tentatively, D is TRBD1 (5 bases). Between the trimmed V and J ends, which lost 2 bases and 7 bases, there was a span of 14 bases. From germline, CDR1 is SGHVS and CDR2 FQNEAQ. The CDR3 is 14 amino acids. The DNA of the CDR3 is TGTGCCAGCAGCTTATTAGGGGTCCTTTCTGGCTACACCTTC. Protein: CASSLLGVLSGYTF.

The chain employs TRBV19 and TRBJ2-3, with D tentatively TRBD2 (5 bases). The germline V gene encodes CDR1 LNHDA and CDR2 SQIVND (reference sequence). Trimming removed 3 bases from V and 1 base from J, with 14 bases in between. This CDR3 spans 16 amino acids. The CDR3 DNA follows: TGTGCCAGTAGTATCCTAACAGAGGGCGGCACAGATACGCAGTATTTT. Amino acid sequence: CASSILTEGGTDTQYF. Full variable domain (rest looked up from reference TRBV19 and TRBJ2-3): DGGITQSPKYLFRKEGQNVTLSCEQNLNHDAMYWYRQDPGQGLRLIYYSQIVNDFQKGDIAEGYSVSREKKESFPLTVTSAQKNPTAFYLCASSILTEGGTDTQYFGPGTRLTVL.

The chain couples TRBV12-5 to TRBJ1-3; D is possibly TRBD1 (6 bases). V lost 4 bases and J 6 bases, leaving 16 bases between the germline ends. The CDR3 has 15 amino acids. In germline, CDR1 is LGHNT, CDR2 FRNRAP. The CDR3 is CASGSYIGGLNTIYF. CDR3 coding DNA: TGTGCTAGTGGTTCCTATATTGGGGGCTTAAACACCATATATTTT. The full variable domain, its missing parts supplied by reference TRBV12-5 and TRBJ1-3, is DARVTQTPRHKVTEMGQEVTMRCQPILGHNTVFWYRQTMMQGLELLAYFRNRAPLDDSGMPKDRFSAEMPDATLATLKIQPSEPRDSAVYFCASGSYIGGLNTIYFGEGSWLTVV.

J is TRBJ2-3 and V is TRBV6-1; D ambiguous. With 6 bases removed from V and 2 bases from J, the gap between germline ends came to 6 bases. Per germline, CDR1 MNHNS and CDR2 SASEGT. CDR3 length: 12 residues. CDR3 coding DNA: TGTGCCAGCAGCCTTTACACAGATACGCAGTATTTT. It translates to CASSLYTDTQYF.

The chain recombines TRBV5-6 with TRBJ2-1, with D hard to call. CDR1 is SGHDT, CDR2 YYEEEE, per germline. Trimming removed 1 base from V and 5 bases from J, with 10 bases in between. CDR3 length equals 14 residues. The CDR3 region is CASSLLSADNEQFF. CDR3 nucleotides: TGTGCCAGCAGCTTGCTCTCCGCGGACAATGAGCAGTTCTTC.

The rearrangement uses TRBV9 and TRBJ2-3, with 10 bases fitting TRBD2. The germline gives CDR1 SGDLS, CDR2 YYNGEE. The junction had 6 bases not matched to a gene; V was cut back by 0 bases and J by 5 bases. CDR3 length equals 16 residues. CDR3 bases: TGTGCCAGCAGCGTAGTGGGCCGACTAGCGGGAGATACGCAGTATTTT. It translates to CASSVVGRLAGDTQYF.

The rearrangement links TRBV11-2 to TRBJ2-7, with 9 bases that match TRBD1. The junction had 11 bases not matched to a gene; V was cut back by 5 bases and J by 6 bases. Germline CDR1 SGHAT, CDR2 FQNNGV. This CDR3 comprises 15 residues. The CDR3: CASSPSTGGESEQYV. CDR3 nucleotides: TGTGCCAGCAGCCCGTCGACAGGGGGAGAGAGCGAGCAGTACGTC.

The genes are TRBV15 and TRBJ2-3; the match to TRBD1 covers 7 bases. V shed 2 bases, J shed 2 bases, and the junction held 4 bases outside the gene matches. Germline V lookup: CDR1 LNHNV, CDR2 YYDKDF (reference sequence). This CDR3 spans 15 amino acids. For the CDR3, the DNA is TGTGCCACCAGCAGACGACAGGGCCTCACAGATACGCAGTATTTT. Translation: CATSRRQGLTDTQYF.